This T cell receptor (beta chain) was identified during a study of T cells after somatic rescue of genetic block. The table came from immunoSEQ multiplex PCR; TCRdb's copy has only in-frame clones and leaves some out. The sample consists of 95,000 to 120,000 clones, 80% to 95% of them appearing once. The trim removed 2 bases at V and 5 bases at J, leaving 4 bases unmatched. CDR1 and CDR2 (germline): GTSNPN, SVGIG (reference sequence). The CDR3 covers 13 residues. The specimen sequenced was peripheral blood mononuclear cells (PBMCs). This chain connects TRBV30 to TRBJ2-5, with TRBD1 matching over 8 bases. The receptor was isolated from a young woman. The CDR3: CAWSTQGAETQYF. The CDR3 DNA sequence: TGTGCCTGGAGTACTCAGGGGGCTGAGACCCAGTACTTC.